This T cell receptor (beta chain) was observed in a study of shared clonotypes between healthy human individuals. The wider study: A donor's plate count was three for CD4 naive and three for CD4 memory; CD8 naive had two and CD8 memory one. Study results and caveats: Generally, estimated richness proved larger in naive subsets than it did in memory subsets.

Genomic DNA belonging to each subset was distributed in equal measure over several immunoSEQ plates. Original handling: Filtering differed, since immunoSEQ gave only junction sequences and no quality scores. Repertoires were generated with immunoSEQ multiplex PCR, while TCRdb's copy carries only in-frame clones and drops some. The D gene and trimming were derived from the DNA, and the V and J assignments and clone size from that table. The repertoire holds approximately 2,000,000 clones, with just over 90% as singletons. Between the trimmed V and J ends, which lost 3 bases and 5 bases, there was a span of 19 bases. Germline V gene lookup returns CDR1 SEHNR and CDR2 FQNEAQ (reference sequence). The CDR3 consists of 16 residues. Cells designated naive CD8 were CD45RO-negative and were positively selected for CCR7, with terminally differentiated effector memory CD45RA+ cells excluded. Turning to this clone: Its target is unknown.

This clonotype originated in a man younger than 35 in good health. Some clones in this sample may be carry-over from other donors' samples. The sample was naive CD8+ T cells from PBMCs. This rearrangement joins TRBV7-9 to TRBJ2-5, with D tentatively TRBD1 (6 bases). The CDR3 bases are TGTGCCAGCAGCTTTTTCAGGGGAGTTGTCGGGGAGACCCAGTACTTC. This codes for CASSFFRGVVGETQYF.